Listed below are T cell receptor beta chains from one sample, sequenced in a study of monozygotic twins with inflammatory bowel disease. TCRdb reanalyzed the 5' RACE reads, giving one entry per CDR3 protein sequence and no DNA. This table lists 300,000 to 400,000 distinct CDR3 sequences. Source material: blood. The receptors shown here come from a human donor with ulcerative colitis or Crohn's disease, or a healthy co-twin of an affected twin (not recorded which). Each CDR3 is given with its conserved first and last residue.

j_call v_call cdr3_aa
TRBJ2-5 TRBV5-4 CASSLVGQGGMAQYF
TRBJ1-1 TRBV12-3/TRBV12-4 CASAQGVNTEAFF
TRBJ2-3 TRBV11-1 CASSLPSPGTGVGTDTQYF
TRBJ1-6 TRBV12-5 CASGFDPSSPLHF
TRBJ2-7 TRBV6-5 CASSYSGRPAHEQYF
TRBJ1-4 TRBV12-3/TRBV12-4 CASLLGDPNGKLFF
TRBJ2-5 TRBV18 CASSPIQETQYF
TRBJ2-7 TRBV7-9 CASSRVTSGVEEQYF
TRBJ1-5 TRBV28 CASRPGGGSQPQHF
TRBJ2-3 TRBV11-2 CASSSSSGGATNTDTQYF
TRBJ2-3 TRBV28 CAGRDSSTDTQYF
TRBJ2-3 TRBV28 CASSWGAGTDTQYF
TRBJ2-1 TRBV5-6 CASSLVGTTQFF
TRBJ2-2 TRBV12-3/TRBV12-4 CASSLEATGELFF
TRBJ2-3 TRBV12-3/TRBV12-4 CASSHRARGDTQYF
TRBJ2-7 TRBV20-1 CSARRDRYHYEQYF
TRBJ1-2 TRBV28 CASSLFLRGQRDYGYTF
TRBJ1-1 TRBV19 CASSMRGREEAFF
TRBJ2-5 TRBV29-1 CSVRPKETQYF
TRBJ1-5 TRBV4-3 CASSQSYREDQPQHF
TRBJ2-1 TRBV11-2 CASSLAGTYNEQFF
TRBJ2-7 TRBV15 CATSRSAGKEVEQYF
TRBJ2-1 TRBV5-1 CASSLVDRDLNEQFF
TRBJ2-7 TRBV7-2 CASSLAGRQGAQEYF
TRBJ2-1 TRBV24-1 CAPLNGRDYNEQFF
TRBJ2-3 TRBV7-9 CASSQESYGVGDTQYF
TRBJ2-1 TRBV3-1 CASSQPGGGGEQFF
TRBJ2-3 TRBV9 CASSVAPADTHYF
TRBJ2-7 TRBV4-3 CASSQGAGTGIYEQYF
TRBJ2-7 TRBV20-1 CSALAGTDYGQYF
TRBJ1-6 TRBV7-8 CASSSSGTSNSPLHF
TRBJ2-1 TRBV5-1 CASSSRQDEQFF
TRBJ1-4 TRBV15 CATSRDPREKLFF
TRBJ1-2 TRBV18 CASSPPDTFYGYTF
TRBJ2-1 TRBV7-9 CASSSTGIYSYNEQFF
TRBJ2-7 TRBV7-9 CASSEILAGSYEQYF
TRBJ2-7 TRBV18 CASSPPSNEQYF
TRBJ2-2 TRBV7-9 CASSVPGSGPDTGELFF
TRBJ2-7 TRBV5-4 CASSLPSGVTYEQYF
TRBJ2-7 TRBV20-1 CSAIDRGYEQYF
TRBJ2-1 TRBV5-1 CASSLGLHHNEQFF
TRBJ2-7 TRBV15 CATSQNTGGVEQYF
TRBJ1-1 TRBV12-3/TRBV12-4 CASSFLRNPEAFF
TRBJ2-2 TRBV3-1 CASSQARGNTGELFF
TRBJ2-1 TRBV4-1 CASSQPFIQSSYNEQFF
TRBJ2-1 TRBV20-1 CSARDYGSPRSYNEQFF
TRBJ2-7 TRBV28 CASSVQGLPLYF